Given below is one T cell receptor (beta chain) in context. Its antigen is unknown. Trimming shortened V by 2 bases and J by 2 bases, and 6 bases separated the two germline ends. From germline, CDR1 is WSHSY and CDR2 SAAADI. This CDR3 is built from 14 residues. These data come from a study of stem cell transplantation in POMP-related autoinflammatory disease. The study, taken as a whole, reports: In PRAID patients, the number of distinct TRB V-J gene pairings was restricted.

Assay: immunoSEQ multiplex PCR; the TCRdb copy retains only in-frame clones and omits some. Of tens of thousands of clones listed, roughly 93% are singletons. The TCR was taken from a human patient with POMP-related autoinflammation and immune dysregulation (PRAID). Certain T cells may be donor cells from the graft. Material: CD4+ T cells from PBMCs, obtained after stem cell transplantation. The chain carries TRBV10-2 and TRBJ1-4, with D perhaps matching TRBD1 (5 bases). The CDR3 here is CASSEAGTNEKLFF. The CDR3 DNA sequence: TGCGCCAGCAGTGAGGCAGGGACTAATGAAAAACTGTTTTTT.